The 3 T cell receptor beta chains listed next were all sequenced from one sample in a study of regulatory T cells in long-lasting Graves disease. Time point defined: newly diagnosed GD, antithyroid drugs for less than 3 months. PBMC-derived RNA was used for the TCR library. The TCR beta library used iRepertoire HTBI primers with Arm-PCR amplification of CDR3. TCRdb re-called the multiplex PCR reads through MiXCR, storing one row per CDR3 protein. The sample yields roughly 560,000 distinct CDR3 sequences, roughly 15% seen once. These data also formed part of another study, on T cells in Graves' hyperthyroidism and ophthalmopathy.

The sequenced sample was peripheral blood mononuclear cells (PBMCs), obtained at new diagnosis, from a patient treated with antithyroid drugs. These receptors originate from a middle-aged woman with Graves disease.

This clonotype was detected ten times or more. The CDR3 sequence is CASSDFGGSDQPQHF. The CDR3 bases are TGTGCCAGCAGTGATTTTGGGGGGTCGGATCAGCCCCAGCATTTT. The chain recombines TRBV2 with TRBJ1-5; D might be TRBD1 (5 bases). Trimming removed 3 bases from V and 5 bases from J, with 14 bases in between. The length of the CDR3 is 15 residues. Germline assignment: CDR1 SNHLY and CDR2 FYNNEI.

The chain couples TRBV19 to TRBJ1-1; D remains unclear. This CDR3 is built from 11 residues. Trimming pared 3 bases from V and 9 bases from J, leaving 8 bases between. From germline, CDR1 is LNHDA and CDR2 SQIVND (reference sequence). CDR3 residues: CASSIGAKAFF. In DNA, the CDR3 is TGTGCCAGTAGTATTGGTGCGAAAGCTTTCTTT. The variable domain in full, with the rest retrieved from reference TRBV19 and TRBJ1-1, is DGGITQSPKYLFRKEGQNVTLSCEQNLNHDAMYWYRQDPGQGLRLIYYSQIVNDFQKGDIAEGYSVSREKKESFPLTVTSAQKNPTAFYLCASSIGAKAFFGQGTRLTVV.

The chain combines TRBV12-5 with TRBJ1-5; D is ambiguous. The germline gives CDR1 LGHNT, CDR2 FRNRAP. Trimming left V 0 bases short and J 2 bases short, with 11 bases between. This CDR3 spans 16 amino acids. CDR3 DNA: TGTGCTAGTGGTTTGGTACTAGGAGGGCGCAATCAGCCCCAGCATTTT. It is translated as CASGLVLGGRNQPQHF. The full variable domain, rest sourced from reference TRBV12-5 and TRBJ1-5, is DARVTQTPRHKVTEMGQEVTMRCQPILGHNTVFWYRQTMMQGLELLAYFRNRAPLDDSGMPKDRFSAEMPDATLATLKIQPSEPRDSAVYFCASGLVLGGRNQPQHFGDGTRLSIL.